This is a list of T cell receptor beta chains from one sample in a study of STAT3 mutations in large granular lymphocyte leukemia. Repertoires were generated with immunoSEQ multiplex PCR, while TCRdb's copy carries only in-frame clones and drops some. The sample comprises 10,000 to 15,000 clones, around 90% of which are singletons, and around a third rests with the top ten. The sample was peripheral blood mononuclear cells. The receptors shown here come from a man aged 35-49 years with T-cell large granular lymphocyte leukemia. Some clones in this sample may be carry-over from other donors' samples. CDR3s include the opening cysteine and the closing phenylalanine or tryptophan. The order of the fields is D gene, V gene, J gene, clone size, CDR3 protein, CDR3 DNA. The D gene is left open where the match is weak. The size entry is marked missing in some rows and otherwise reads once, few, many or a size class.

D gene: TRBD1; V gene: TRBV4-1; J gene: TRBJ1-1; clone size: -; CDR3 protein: CASSQDPGRGAEAFF; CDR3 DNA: TGCGCCAGCAGCCAAGATCCCGGCAGGGGGGCTGAAGCTTTCTTT
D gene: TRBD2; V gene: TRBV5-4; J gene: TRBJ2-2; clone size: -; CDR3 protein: CASSFGWLAGVNTGELFF; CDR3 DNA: TGTGCCAGCAGCTTTGGTTGGCTAGCGGGGGTAAACACCGGGGAGCTGTTTTTT
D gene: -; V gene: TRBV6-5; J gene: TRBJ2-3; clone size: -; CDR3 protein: CASKIGGTDTQYF; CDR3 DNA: TGTGCCAGCAAGATCGGGGGCACAGATACGCAGTATTTT
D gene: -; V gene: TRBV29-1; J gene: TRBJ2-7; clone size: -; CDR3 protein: CSVEDPQGRPYEQYF; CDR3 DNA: TGCAGCGTTGAAGATCCACAGGGAAGGCCCTACGAGCAGTACTTC
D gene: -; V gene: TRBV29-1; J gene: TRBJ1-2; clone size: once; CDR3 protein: CSATTGREGYGYTF; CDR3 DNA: TGCAGCGCAACGACGGGCAGGGAGGGCTATGGCTACACCTTC
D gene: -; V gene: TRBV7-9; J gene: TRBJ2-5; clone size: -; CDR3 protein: CASSSSLKETQYF; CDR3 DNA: TGTGCCAGCAGCTCTAGCCTAAAAGAGACCCAGTACTTC
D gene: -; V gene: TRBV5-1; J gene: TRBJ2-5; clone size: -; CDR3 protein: CASSPPGLETQYF; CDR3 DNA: TGCGCCAGCAGCCCGCCAGGGTTGGAGACCCAGTACTTC
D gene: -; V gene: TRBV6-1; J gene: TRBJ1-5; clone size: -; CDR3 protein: CASSDFPSNQPQHF; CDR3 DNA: TGTGCCAGCAGTGACTTCCCGAGCAATCAGCCCCAGCATTTT
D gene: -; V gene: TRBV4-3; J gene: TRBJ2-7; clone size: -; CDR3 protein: CASSQVMSRPSYEQYF; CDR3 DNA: TGCGCCAGCAGCCAAGTCATGTCCAGACCTTCCTACGAGCAGTACTTC
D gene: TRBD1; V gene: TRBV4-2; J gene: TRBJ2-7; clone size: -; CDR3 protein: CASSQDEGAVYEQYF; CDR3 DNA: TGTGCCAGCAGCCAAGATGAGGGGGCGGTTTACGAGCAGTACTTC
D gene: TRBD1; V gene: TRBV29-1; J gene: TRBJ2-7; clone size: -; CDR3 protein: CSAGTGVYEQYF; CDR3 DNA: TGCAGCGCCGGGACAGGTGTTTACGAGCAGTACTTC
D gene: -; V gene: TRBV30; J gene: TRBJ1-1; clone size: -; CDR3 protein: CAWSVSLREAFF; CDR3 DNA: TGTGCCTGGAGTGTTTCGCTCCGGGAAGCTTTCTTT
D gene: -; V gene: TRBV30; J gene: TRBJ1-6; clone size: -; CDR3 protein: CAWKQDPLNTLHF; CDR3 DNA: TGTGCCTGGAAGCAGGACCCACTTAATACCCTCCACTTT
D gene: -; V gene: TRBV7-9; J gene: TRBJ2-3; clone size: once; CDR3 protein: CASSLLGRLDTQYF; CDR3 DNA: TGTGCCAGCAGCCTGTTAGGCCGGTTGGATACGCAGTATTTT
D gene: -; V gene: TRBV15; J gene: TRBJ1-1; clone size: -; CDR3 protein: CATSRDRRNTEAFF; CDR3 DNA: TGTGCCACCAGCAGAGACAGGAGGAACACTGAAGCTTTCTTT
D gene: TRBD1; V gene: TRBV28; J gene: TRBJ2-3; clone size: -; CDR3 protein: CASSLTGAGTDTQYF; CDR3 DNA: TGTGCCAGCAGTTTGACAGGGGCCGGCACAGATACGCAGTATTTT
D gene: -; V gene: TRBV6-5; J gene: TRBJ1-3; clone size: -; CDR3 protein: CASGALNTIYF; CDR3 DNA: TGTGCCAGCGGTGCCTTAAACACCATATATTTT
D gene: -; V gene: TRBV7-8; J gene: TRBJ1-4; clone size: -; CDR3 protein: CASSFYRDGKEKLFF; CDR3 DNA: TGTGCCAGCAGCTTTTACCGGGACGGAAAGGAAAAACTGTTTTTT
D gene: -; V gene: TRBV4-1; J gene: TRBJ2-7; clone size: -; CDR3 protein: CASSQDRAAGRMGEQYF; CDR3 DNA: TGCGCCAGCAGCCAAGATCGAGCGGCAGGGAGGATGGGCGAGCAGTACTTC
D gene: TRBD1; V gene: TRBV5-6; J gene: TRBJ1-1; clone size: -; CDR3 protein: CASTLQGPNTEAFF; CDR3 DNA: TGTGCCAGCACCCTACAGGGGCCAAACACTGAAGCTTTCTTT
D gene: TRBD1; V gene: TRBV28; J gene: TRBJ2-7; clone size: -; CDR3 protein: CASSSRDRGRGGEQYF; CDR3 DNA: TGTGCCAGCAGTTCCCGGGACAGGGGGCGAGGAGGGGAGCAGTACTTC
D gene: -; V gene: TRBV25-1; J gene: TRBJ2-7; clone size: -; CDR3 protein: CASSEGERWAGTHEQYF; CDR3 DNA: TGTGCCAGCAGTGAGGGCGAAAGGTGGGCCGGGACTCACGAGCAGTACTTC
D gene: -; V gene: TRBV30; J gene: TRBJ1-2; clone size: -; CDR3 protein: CAWRVMSQANYGYTF; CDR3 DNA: TGTGCCTGGAGGGTCATGTCTCAAGCTAACTATGGCTACACCTTC
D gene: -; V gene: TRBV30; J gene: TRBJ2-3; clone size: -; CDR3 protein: CAWSVGRDTQYF; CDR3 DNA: TGTGCCTGGAGCGTGGGCCGAGATACGCAGTATTTT
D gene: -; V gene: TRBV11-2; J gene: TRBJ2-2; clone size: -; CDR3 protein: CASSLNLWNTGELFF; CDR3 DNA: TGTGCCAGCAGCTTAAATCTTTGGAACACCGGGGAGCTGTTTTTT
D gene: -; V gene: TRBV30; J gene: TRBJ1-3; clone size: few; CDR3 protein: CAWSVSAASGNTIYF; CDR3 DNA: TGTGCCTGGAGTGTATCGGCAGCCTCTGGAAACACCATATATTTT
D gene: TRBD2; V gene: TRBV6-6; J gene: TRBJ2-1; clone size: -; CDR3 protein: CASSAGDSREQFF; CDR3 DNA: TGTGCCAGCTCGGCGGGAGATTCAAGGGAGCAGTTCTTC
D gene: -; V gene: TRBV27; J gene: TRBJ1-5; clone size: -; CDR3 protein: CASSLGGISNQPQHF; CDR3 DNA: TGTGCCAGCAGTTTAGGTGGGATTAGCAATCAGCCCCAGCATTTT
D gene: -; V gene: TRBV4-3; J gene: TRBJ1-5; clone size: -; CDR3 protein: CASSPARASNQPQHF; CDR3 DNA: TGCGCCAGCAGCCCTGCGAGGGCATCGAATCAGCCCCAGCATTTT
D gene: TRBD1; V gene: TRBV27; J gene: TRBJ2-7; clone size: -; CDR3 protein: CASSPGTGTAINLGEQYF; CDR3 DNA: TGTGCCAGCAGCCCCGGAACCGGGACAGCGATAAACCTCGGCGAGCAGTACTTC
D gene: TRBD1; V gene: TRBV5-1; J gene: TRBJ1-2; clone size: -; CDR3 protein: CASSPRDSLGYGYTF; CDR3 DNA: TGCGCCAGCAGCCCGCGGGACAGTCTTGGCTATGGCTACACCTTC
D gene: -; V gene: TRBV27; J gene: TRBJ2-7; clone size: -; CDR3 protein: CASSLGVTYEQYF; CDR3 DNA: TGTGCCAGCAGTTTAGGAGTGACCTACGAGCAGTACTTC
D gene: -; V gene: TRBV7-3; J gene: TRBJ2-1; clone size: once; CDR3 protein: CASSFGGGVGGNEQFF; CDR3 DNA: TGTGCCAGCAGCTTTGGGGGCGGAGTCGGGGGCAATGAGCAGTTCTTC
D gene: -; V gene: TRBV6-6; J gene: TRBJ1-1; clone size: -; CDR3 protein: CASSGANGIEAFF; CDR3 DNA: TGTGCCAGCAGTGGAGCTAATGGGATTGAAGCTTTCTTT
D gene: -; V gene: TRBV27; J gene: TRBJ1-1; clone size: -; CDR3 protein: CASSLNRGHTNTEAFF; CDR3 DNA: TGTGCCAGCAGTTTAAATAGGGGACATACGAACACTGAAGCTTTCTTT
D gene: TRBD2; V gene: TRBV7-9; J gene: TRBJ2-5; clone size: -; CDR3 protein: CASSRTSGGLQETQYF; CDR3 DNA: TGTGCCAGCAGCCGCACTAGCGGGGGGCTGCAAGAGACCCAGTACTTC
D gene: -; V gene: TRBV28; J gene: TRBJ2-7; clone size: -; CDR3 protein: CASSFPATEEQYF; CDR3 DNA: TGTGCCAGCAGTTTCCCGGCCACTGAAGAGCAGTACTTC
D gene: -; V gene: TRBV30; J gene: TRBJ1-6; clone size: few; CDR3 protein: CAWSHRYAGNSPLHF; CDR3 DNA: TGTGCCTGGAGCCACCGGTATGCGGGTAATTCACCCCTCCACTTT
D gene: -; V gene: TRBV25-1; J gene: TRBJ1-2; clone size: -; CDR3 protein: CASSESAATYGYTF; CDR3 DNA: TGTGCCAGCAGTGAATCGGCAGCAACCTATGGCTACACCTTC
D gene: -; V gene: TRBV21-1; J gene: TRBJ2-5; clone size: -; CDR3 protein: CASSKEPEGQGTQETQYF; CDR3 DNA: TGTGCCAGCAGCAAAGAGCCCGAGGGACAGGGGACCCAAGAGACCCAGTACTTC
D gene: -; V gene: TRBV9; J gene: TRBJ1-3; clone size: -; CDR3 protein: CASSINPRGSGNTIYF; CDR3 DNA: TGTGCCAGCAGCATAAACCCTAGGGGGTCTGGAAACACCATATATTTT
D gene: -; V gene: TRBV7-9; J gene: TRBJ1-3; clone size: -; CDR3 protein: CASSSGQSSGNTIYF; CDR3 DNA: TGTGCCAGCAGCTCCGGACAGTCCTCTGGAAACACCATATATTTT
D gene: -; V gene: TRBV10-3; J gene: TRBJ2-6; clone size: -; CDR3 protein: CAISESRNSGANVLTF; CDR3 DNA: TGTGCCATCAGTGAGTCGAGGAACTCTGGGGCCAACGTCCTGACTTTC
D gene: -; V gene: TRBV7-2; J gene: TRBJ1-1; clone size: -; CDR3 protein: CASSSQMNTEAFF; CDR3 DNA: TGTGCCAGCAGCTCCCAGATGAACACTGAAGCTTTCTTT
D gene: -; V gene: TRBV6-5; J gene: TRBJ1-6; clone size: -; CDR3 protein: CASSSDRSSYNSPLHF; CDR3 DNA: TGTGCCAGCAGTTCAGACAGGAGCTCCTATAATTCACCCCTCCACTTT
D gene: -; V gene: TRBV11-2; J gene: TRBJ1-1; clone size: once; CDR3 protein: CASSPRTIGVNTEAFF; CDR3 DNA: TGTGCCAGCAGCCCAAGGACCATCGGCGTGAACACTGAAGCTTTCTTT
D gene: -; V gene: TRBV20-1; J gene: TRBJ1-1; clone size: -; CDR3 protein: CSAGARAEAFF; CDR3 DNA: TGCAGTGCTGGGGCCAGGGCGGAAGCTTTCTTT
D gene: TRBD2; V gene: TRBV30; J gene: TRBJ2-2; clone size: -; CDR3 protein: CAWSVVNGGATGELFF; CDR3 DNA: TGTGCCTGGAGTGTAGTTAACGGGGGGGCCACCGGGGAGCTGTTTTTT
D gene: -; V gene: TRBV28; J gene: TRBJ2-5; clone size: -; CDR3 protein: CASSLIRVGDQETQYF; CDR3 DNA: TGTGCCAGCAGTTTGATAAGGGTGGGAGACCAAGAGACCCAGTACTTC
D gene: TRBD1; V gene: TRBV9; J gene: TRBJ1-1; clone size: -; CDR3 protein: CASSEGAGTEAFF; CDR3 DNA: TGTGCCAGCAGCGAGGGGGCGGGGACTGAAGCTTTCTTT
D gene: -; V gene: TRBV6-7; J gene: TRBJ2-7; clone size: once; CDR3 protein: CASSYTTSSSSSYEQYF; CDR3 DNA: TGTGCCAGCAGTTACACCACTAGCTCTTCGAGCTCCTACGAGCAGTACTTC
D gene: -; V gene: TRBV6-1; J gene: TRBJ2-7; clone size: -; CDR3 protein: CASSEVWTDTYEQYF; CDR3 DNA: TGTGCCAGCAGTGAAGTATGGACAGATACCTACGAGCAGTACTTC
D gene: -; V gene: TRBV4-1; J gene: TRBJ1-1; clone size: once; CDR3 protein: CASSPLGNMNTEAFF; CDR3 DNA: TGCGCCAGCAGCCCCCTCGGGAACATGAACACTGAAGCTTTCTTT